This TCR beta chain was recorded in a study of cytomegalovirus exposure and HLA in healthy donors. Study-wide background: Previous work identified roughly 110 million unique TCR beta sequences from around 170 million T cells.

The PCR was carried out with 60 Vbeta primers and 13 Jbeta primers. As processed by the authors: A later analysis tallied tens of millions of unique TCR beta chains, 8.5 million to 11 million of them shared. Repertoires were generated with immunoSEQ multiplex PCR, while TCRdb's copy carries only in-frame clones and drops some. V and J calls and clone size are those listed in that table; D and trimming were worked out from the DNA. The sample yields 200,000 or so clones, approximately 80% seen once. Trimming removed 4 bases at V and 6 bases at J, with 16 bases between. Germline lookup yields CDR1 SNHLY and CDR2 FYNNEI. The CDR3 sequence is 14 residues long. Concerning this clone itself: Its antigen is unknown.

Whole-study findings and limits: Donor immune exposure was known only as CMV serostatus. Reported findings show TCR beta sequences accurately forecast HLA-A and HLA-B alleles in most subjects.

The clonotype originates from a boy between 2 and 10 years old in good health and CMV-seronegative. This chain uses TRBV2 with TRBJ2-7; D perhaps matches TRBD2 (5 bases). The sequenced sample consisted of PBMCs. The CDR3 nucleotides are TGTGCCAGCAGTGGAGAACAGAGGGTGGCCGAGCAGTACTTC. Residues: CASSGEQRVAEQYF.